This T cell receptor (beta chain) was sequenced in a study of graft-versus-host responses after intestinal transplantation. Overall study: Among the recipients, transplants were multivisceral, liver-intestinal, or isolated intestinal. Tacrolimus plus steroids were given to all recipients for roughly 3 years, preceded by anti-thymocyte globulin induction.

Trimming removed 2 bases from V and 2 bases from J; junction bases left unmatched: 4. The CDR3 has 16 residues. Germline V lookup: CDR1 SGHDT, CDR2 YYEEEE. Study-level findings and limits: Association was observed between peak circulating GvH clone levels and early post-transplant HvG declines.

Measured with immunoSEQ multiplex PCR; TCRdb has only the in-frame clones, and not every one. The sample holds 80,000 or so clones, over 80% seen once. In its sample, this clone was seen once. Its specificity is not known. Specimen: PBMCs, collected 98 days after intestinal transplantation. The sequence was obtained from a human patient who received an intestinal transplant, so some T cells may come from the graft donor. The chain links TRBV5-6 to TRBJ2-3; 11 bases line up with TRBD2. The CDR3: CASSFGLAGHTDTQYF. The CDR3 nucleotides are TGTGCCAGCAGCTTCGGACTAGCGGGCCACACAGATACGCAGTATTTT.